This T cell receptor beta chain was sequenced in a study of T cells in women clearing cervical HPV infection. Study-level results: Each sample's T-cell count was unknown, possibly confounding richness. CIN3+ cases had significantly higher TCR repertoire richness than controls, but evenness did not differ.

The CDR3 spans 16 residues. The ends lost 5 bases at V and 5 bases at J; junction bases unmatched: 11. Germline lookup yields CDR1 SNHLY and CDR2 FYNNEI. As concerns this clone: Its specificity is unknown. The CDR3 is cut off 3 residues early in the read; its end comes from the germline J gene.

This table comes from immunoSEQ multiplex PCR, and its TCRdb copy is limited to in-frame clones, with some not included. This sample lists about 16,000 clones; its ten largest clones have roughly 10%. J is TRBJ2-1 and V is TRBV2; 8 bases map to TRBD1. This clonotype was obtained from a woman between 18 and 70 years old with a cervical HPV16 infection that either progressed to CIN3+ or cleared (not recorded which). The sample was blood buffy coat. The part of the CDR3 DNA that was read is TGTGCCAGCAGTTACAACCGGGACAGGCCCGACAATGAG. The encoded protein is CASSYNRDRPDNE. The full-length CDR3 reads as CASSYNRDRPDNEQFF. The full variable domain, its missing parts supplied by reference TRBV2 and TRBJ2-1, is EPEVTQTPSHQVTQMGQEVILRCVPISNHLYFYWYRQILGQKVEFLVSFYNNEISEKSEIFDDQFSVERPDGSNFTLKIRSTKLEDSAMYFCASSYNRDRPDNEQFFGPGTRLTVL.